The 19 T cell receptor beta chains below were found in one sample sequenced in a study of HIV-infected patients and healthy controls (dated by TCRdb to the mid-2010s). Whole blood was used without cell fractionation, so all unsorted peripheral T cells were reflected in the repertoire. To prepare the library, 5' RACE was applied. The sequencer was an Illumina MiSeq. Reverse transcription of about 500 ng RNA was performed with SuperScript III using primers directed against the alpha and beta constant regions. Separate libraries for the alpha and beta chains were generated through chain-specific third strand synthesis that incorporated multiplexing indices. TCRdb reprocessing: public reads trimmed at Q25 with fastp, clones called with MiXCR, in-frame beta chains kept. Entries that share a CDR3 protein sequence are merged under the most common genes and DNA. The sample records 13,000 or so distinct CDR3 sequences, about a tenth of which are singletons. About 6% of the sample comes from the top ten.

The sequencing input was blood. All receptors come from an adult in good health.

This clonotype came up many times. The rearrangement uses TRBV29-1 and TRBJ1-1; possibly TRBD1 for D (6 bases). Trimming cost V 6 bases and J 0 bases, with 17 bases left between them. The CDR3 spans 15 residues. CDR1 is SQVTM and CDR2 is ANQGSEA in the germline V gene. The CDR3 sequence is CSVSPAGTLNTEAFF. For the CDR3, the DNA is TGCAGCGTGTCCCCCGCCGGGACATTGAACACTGAAGCTTTCTTT.

This clonotype was found a few times. The chain carries TRBV2 and TRBJ1-6, with D unclear. V was trimmed by 8 bases and J by 0 bases, leaving 11 bases between them. Germline V gives CDR1 SNHLY, CDR2 FYNNEI. The CDR3 is 15 amino acids. CDR3: CASGRSDSYNSPLHF. The CDR3 nucleotides read TGTGCCAGCGGACGGAGCGACTCCTATAATTCACCCCTCCACTTT.

Many counts were recorded for this clonotype. This chain connects TRBV5-1 to TRBJ1-2, with D uncertain. CDR1 is SGHRS and CDR2 is YFSETQ in the germline V gene. This CDR3 is built from 12 residues. V dropped 2 bases and J dropped 6 bases, with 8 bases sitting between them. The CDR3 loop reads CASSFEGDGYTF. The DNA of the CDR3 is TGCGCCAGCAGCTTCGAAGGTGATGGCTACACCTTC.

In this sample, this clonotype turned up a few times. The rearrangement links TRBV25-1 to TRBJ2-3; no definite D call. The CDR3 contains 14 residues. Per the germline V gene, CDR1 is MGHDK and CDR2 is SYGVNS. V was pared by 1 base and J by 6 bases, with 11 bases between. Here the CDR3 DNA reads TGTGCCAGCAGTGAATCGGGCTCCTTCGATACGCAGTATTTT. Amino acid sequence: CASSESGSFDTQYF.

Many counts were recorded for this clonotype. The chain links TRBV29-1 to TRBJ1-1; perhaps TRBD1 as D (5 bases). V dropped 3 bases and J dropped 4 bases, with 12 bases sitting between them. The CDR3 is 13 amino acids. From germline, CDR1 is SQVTM and CDR2 ANQGSEA. The CDR3 here is CSVDPPGGTEAFF. The CDR3 bases are TGCAGCGTTGATCCCCCGGGGGGCACTGAAGCTTTCTTT. Looking up the rest from reference TRBV29-1 and TRBJ1-1 gives the full variable domain: SAVISQKPSRDICQRGTSLTIQCQVDSQVTMMFWYRQQPGQSLTLIATANQGSEATYESGFVIDKFPISRPNLTFSTLTVSNMSPEDSSIYLCSVDPPGGTEAFFGQGTRLTVV.

This sequence joins TRBV28 and TRBJ1-1, with D uncertain. Germline CDR1 MDHEN, CDR2 SYDVKM. V was clipped by 7 bases and J by 4 bases, with 10 bases between them. The CDR3 contains 12 residues. The CDR3 nucleotides read TGTGCCAGCAAAACACGCGGCACTGAAGCTTTCTTT. This codes for CASKTRGTEAFF. The whole variable domain, filled in from reference TRBV28 and TRBJ1-1, reads DVKVTQSSRYLVKRTGEKVFLECVQDMDHENMFWYRQDPGLGLRLIYFSYDVKMKEKGDIPEGYSVSREKKERFSLILESASTNQTSMYLCASKTRGTEAFFGQGTRLTVV.

This clonotype counts as medium-sized. The chain employs TRBV5-1 and TRBJ2-1; D gene uncertain. Germline V lookup: CDR1 SGHRS, CDR2 YFSETQ. Trimming took 2 bases from V and 7 from J, leaving 4 bases between them. The CDR3 is 11 residues long. CDR3 nucleotides: TGCGCCAGCAGCTTAGCGAATGAGCAGTTCTTC. Translating gives CASSLANEQFF.

Within the sample, this clonotype is medium-sized. The chain employs TRBV20-1 and TRBJ1-5; 9 bases map to TRBD1. Trimming removed 5 bases from V and 4 bases from J; junction bases left unmatched: 6. The length of the CDR3 is 14 residues. Germline loops: CDR1 DFQATT, CDR2 SNEGSKA (reference sequence). In DNA form, the CDR3 reads TGCAGTGCTCCCCAGACAGGGGGGAATCAGCCCCAGCATTTT. It translates to CSAPQTGGNQPQHF.

In its sample, this clonotype ranks as medium-sized. The V call is TRBV6-5, the J call TRBJ2-2; the D gene is possibly TRBD2 (6 bases). The V end was cut by 0 bases, the J end by 6 bases, with 26 bases between. The CDR3 has 20 residues. Germline CDR1 is MNHEY and CDR2 is SVGAGI. The CDR3 region has the DNA TGTGCCAGCAGTTACTCGTACCCCGGGACGGCATTAAGGGAGGCCGGGGAGCTGTTTTTT. Encoded protein: CASSYSYPGTALREAGELFF.

In its sample, this clonotype is medium-sized. This sequence joins TRBV7-2 and TRBJ1-5; D unresolved. Germline V gene data show CDR1 as SGHTA and CDR2 as FQGNSA. The CDR3 runs to 13 residues. The germline V and J ends were trimmed by 1 base and 6 bases, with 7 bases remaining between them. This CDR3 is CASSLGIFQPQHF. The CDR3 coding sequence is TGTGCCAGCAGCTTAGGGATTTTTCAGCCCCAGCATTTT. The entire variable domain, with the rest obtained from reference TRBV7-2 and TRBJ1-5, is as follows: GAGVSQSPSNKVTEKGKDVELRCDPISGHTALYWYRQSLGQGLEFLIYFQGNSAPDKSGLPSDRFSAERTGGSVSTLTIQRTQQEDSAVYLCASSLGIFQPQHFGDGTRLSIL.

The table lists this clonotype with many counts. V and J are TRBV6-6 and TRBJ1-1; 8 bases match TRBD1. There are 12 residues in the CDR3. Germline CDR1 is MNHNY and CDR2 is SVGAGI (reference sequence). Losses at the gene ends were 4 bases for V and 8 bases for J; bases not matched to a gene: 3. The CDR3 spells CASSLDRVEAFF. CDR3 DNA sequence: TGTGCCAGCAGTTTGGACAGGGTAGAAGCTTTCTTT.

The chain carries TRBV9 and TRBJ1-4; possibly TRBD1 for D (6 bases). The CDR3 totals 16 residues. V was shortened by 0 bases and J by 7 bases, with 16 bases between the two germline ends. From germline, CDR1 is SGDLS and CDR2 YYNGEE. The CDR3 DNA reads as TGTGCCAGCAGCGTAGACCCGACAGGAGGTACTGAAAAACTGTTTTTT. This encodes CASSVDPTGGTEKLFF.

The CDR3 loop reads CSVEDGFIQETQYF. The CDR3 coding sequence is TGCAGCGTTGAAGATGGATTTATTCAAGAGACCCAGTACTTC. This chain joins TRBV29-1 and TRBJ2-5; the D is unclear. The CDR3 is made up of 14 amino acids. Trimming left V 0 bases short and J 2 bases short, with 10 bases between. Germline CDR1 is SQVTM and CDR2 is ANQGSEA. The full variable domain, in which reference TRBV29-1 and TRBJ2-5 provide the parts outside the CDR3, is SAVISQKPSRDICQRGTSLTIQCQVDSQVTMMFWYRQQPGQSLTLIATANQGSEATYESGFVIDKFPISRPNLTFSTLTVSNMSPEDSSIYLCSVEDGFIQETQYFGPGTRLLVL.

There are a few counts of this clonotype. This chain joins TRBV24-1 and TRBJ2-4; D remains ambiguous. Germline lookup yields CDR1 KGHDR and CDR2 SFDVKD. The CDR3 sequence is 13 residues long. V was shortened by 9 bases and J by 4 bases, with 12 bases between the two germline ends. The CDR3 is CATAPDEKNIQYF. The CDR3 coding sequence is TGTGCCACCGCCCCGGACGAGAAAAACATTCAGTACTTC.

CDR3 sequence: CASGKITQGPPESYEQYF. CDR3 in DNA: TGTGCTAGTGGTAAGATCACACAGGGACCCCCTGAGTCCTACGAGCAGTACTTC. V is TRBV12-5 and J is TRBJ2-7, with D possibly being TRBD1 (6 bases). Trimming took off 5 bases at V and 1 base at J, with 24 bases between the two ends. This CDR3 comprises 18 residues. The germline gives CDR1 LGHNT, CDR2 FRNRAP.

This clonotype was counted at least ten times. The gene calls are TRBV4-1 and TRBJ2-1; no definite D call. V gave up 5 bases and J gave up 4 bases, with 3 bases separating them. Germline V lookup: CDR1 MGHRA, CDR2 YSYEKL. The CDR3 contains 11 residues. CDR3 in DNA: TGCGCCAGCAGCTATTACAATGAGCAGTTCTTC. It encodes CASSYYNEQFF.

The chain recombines TRBV7-2 with TRBJ1-1; weak D call: TRBD1 (6 bases). The CDR3 has 12 residues. The germline V and J ends were trimmed by 1 base and 10 bases, with 10 bases remaining between them. CDR1 is SGHTA and CDR2 is FQGNSA in the germline V gene. The CDR3 region has the DNA TGTGCCAGCAGCTTAGTGGGGGGCCGAGCTTTCTTT. It codes for CASSLVGGRAFF.

This chain links TRBV20-1 with TRBJ2-1; 9 positions agree with TRBD1. The germline gives CDR1 DFQATT, CDR2 SNEGSKA (reference sequence). The CDR3 is made up of 15 amino acids. V lost 5 bases, J lost 0 bases, and 5 bases stayed unmatched. CDR3 in amino acids: CSAGATGGSYNEQFF. CDR3 sequence (DNA): TGCAGTGCTGGGGCGACAGGGGGCTCCTACAATGAGCAGTTCTTC.

This clonotype is medium-sized in the sample. The chain has TRBV12-3 or TRBV12-4 and TRBJ2-3; no firm D call. Trimming pared 1 base from V and 0 bases from J, leaving 11 bases between. This CDR3 is 16 amino acids long. CDR3 region: CASSLGAGRSTDTQYF. CDR3 DNA sequence: TGTGCCAGCAGTTTAGGAGCTGGACGCAGCACAGATACGCAGTATTTT.